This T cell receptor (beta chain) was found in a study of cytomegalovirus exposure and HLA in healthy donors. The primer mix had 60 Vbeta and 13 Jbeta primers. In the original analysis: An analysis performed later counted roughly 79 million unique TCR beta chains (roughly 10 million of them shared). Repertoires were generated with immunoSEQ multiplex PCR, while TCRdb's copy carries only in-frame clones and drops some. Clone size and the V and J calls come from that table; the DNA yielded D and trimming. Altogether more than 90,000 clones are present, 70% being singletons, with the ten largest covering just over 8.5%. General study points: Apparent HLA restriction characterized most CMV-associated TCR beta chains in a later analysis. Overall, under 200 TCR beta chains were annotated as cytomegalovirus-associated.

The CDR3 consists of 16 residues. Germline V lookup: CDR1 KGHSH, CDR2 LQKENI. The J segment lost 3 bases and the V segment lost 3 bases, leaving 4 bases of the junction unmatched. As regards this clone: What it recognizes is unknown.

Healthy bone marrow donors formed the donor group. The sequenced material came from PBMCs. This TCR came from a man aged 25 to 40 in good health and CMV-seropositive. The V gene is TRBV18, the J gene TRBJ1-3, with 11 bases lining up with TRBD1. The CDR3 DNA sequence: TGTGCCAGCTCACCGACCGGGACAGGGGGTGGAAACACCATATATTTT. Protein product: CASSPTGTGGGNTIYF.